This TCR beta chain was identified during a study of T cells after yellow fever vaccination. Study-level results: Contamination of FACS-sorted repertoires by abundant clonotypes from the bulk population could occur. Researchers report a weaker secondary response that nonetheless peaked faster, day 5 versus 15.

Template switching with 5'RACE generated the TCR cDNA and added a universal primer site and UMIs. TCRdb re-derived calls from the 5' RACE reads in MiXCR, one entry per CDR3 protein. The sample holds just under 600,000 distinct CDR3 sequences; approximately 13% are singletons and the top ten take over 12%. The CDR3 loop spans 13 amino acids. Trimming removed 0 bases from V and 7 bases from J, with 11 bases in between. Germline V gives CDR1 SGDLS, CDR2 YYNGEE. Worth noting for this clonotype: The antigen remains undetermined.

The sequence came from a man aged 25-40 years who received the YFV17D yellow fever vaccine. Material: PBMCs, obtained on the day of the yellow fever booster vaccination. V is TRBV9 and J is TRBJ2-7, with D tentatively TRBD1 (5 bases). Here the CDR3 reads CASSVVYQGEQYF. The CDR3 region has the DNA TGTGCCAGCAGCGTAGTCTATCAGGGAGAGCAGTACTTC.